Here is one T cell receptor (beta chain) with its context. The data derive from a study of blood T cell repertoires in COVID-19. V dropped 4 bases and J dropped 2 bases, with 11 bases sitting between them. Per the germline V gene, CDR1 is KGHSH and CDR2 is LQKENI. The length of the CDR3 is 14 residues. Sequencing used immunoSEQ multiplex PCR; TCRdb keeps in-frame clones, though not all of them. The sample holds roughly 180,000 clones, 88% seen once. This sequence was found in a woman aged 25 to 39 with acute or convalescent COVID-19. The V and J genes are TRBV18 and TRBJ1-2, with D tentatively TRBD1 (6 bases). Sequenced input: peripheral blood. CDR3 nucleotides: TGTGCCAGCTCACAAGGACAGATCAACTATGGCTACACCTTC. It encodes CASSQGQINYGYTF.